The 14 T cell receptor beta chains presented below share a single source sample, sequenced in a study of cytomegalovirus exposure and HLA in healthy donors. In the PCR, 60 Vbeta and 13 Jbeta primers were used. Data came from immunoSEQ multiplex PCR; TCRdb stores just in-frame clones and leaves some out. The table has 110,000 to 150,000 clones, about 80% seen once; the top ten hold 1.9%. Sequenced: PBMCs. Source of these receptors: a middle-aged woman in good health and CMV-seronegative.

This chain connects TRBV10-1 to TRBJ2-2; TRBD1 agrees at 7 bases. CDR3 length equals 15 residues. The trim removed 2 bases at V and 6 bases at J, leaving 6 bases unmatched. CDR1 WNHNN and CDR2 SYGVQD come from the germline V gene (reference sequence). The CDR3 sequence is CASSENDRDAGELFF. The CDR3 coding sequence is TGCGCCAGCAGTGAGAACGACAGGGACGCCGGGGAGCTGTTTTTT.

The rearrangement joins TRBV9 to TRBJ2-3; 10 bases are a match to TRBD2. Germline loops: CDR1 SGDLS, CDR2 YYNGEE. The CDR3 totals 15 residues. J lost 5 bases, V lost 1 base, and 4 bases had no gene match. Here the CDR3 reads CASSVFLAGEDTQYF. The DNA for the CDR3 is TGTGCCAGCAGCGTATTCCTAGCGGGAGAAGATACGCAGTATTTT.

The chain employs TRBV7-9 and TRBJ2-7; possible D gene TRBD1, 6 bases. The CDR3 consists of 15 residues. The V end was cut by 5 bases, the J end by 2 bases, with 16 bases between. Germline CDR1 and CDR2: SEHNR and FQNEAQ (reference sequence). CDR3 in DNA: TGTGCCAGCAGCCCCCCGCAGGGGATTGCCTACGAGCAGTACTTC. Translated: CASSPPQGIAYEQYF.

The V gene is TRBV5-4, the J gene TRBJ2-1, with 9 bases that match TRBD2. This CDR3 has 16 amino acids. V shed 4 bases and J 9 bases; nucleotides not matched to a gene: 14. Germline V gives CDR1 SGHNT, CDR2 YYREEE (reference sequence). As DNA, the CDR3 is TGTGCCAGCAGCCCCCATGGCGCGGGAGGGCCGGGTGAGCAGTTCTTC. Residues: CASSPHGAGGPGEQFF.

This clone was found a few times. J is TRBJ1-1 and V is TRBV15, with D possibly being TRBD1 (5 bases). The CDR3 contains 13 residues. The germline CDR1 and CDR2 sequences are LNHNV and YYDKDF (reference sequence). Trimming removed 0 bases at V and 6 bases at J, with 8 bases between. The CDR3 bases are TGTGCCACCAGCAGAGAATGGGACTCTGAAGCTTTCTTT. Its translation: CATSREWDSEAFF.

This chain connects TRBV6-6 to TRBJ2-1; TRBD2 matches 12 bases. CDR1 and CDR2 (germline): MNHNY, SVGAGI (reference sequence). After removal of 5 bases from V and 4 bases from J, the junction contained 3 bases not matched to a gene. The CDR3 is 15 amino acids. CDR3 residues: CASSETSGSYNEQFF. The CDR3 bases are TGTGCCAGCAGTGAGACTAGCGGGAGTTACAATGAGCAGTTCTTC.

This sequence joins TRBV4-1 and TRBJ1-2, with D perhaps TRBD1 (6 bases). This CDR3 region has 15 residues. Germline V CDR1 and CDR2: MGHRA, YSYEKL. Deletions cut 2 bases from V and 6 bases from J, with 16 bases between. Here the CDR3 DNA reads TGCGCCAGCAGCCAACGCGAGACAGGTCACGATGGCTACACCTTC. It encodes CASSQRETGHDGYTF.

The CDR3 is CASSQSTENSHSGANVLTF. CDR3 in DNA: TGCGCCAGCAGTCAATCGACAGAAAACTCTCACTCTGGGGCCAACGTCCTGACTTTC. V and J are TRBV23-1 and TRBJ2-6, with a weak D call TRBD1 (5 bases). TRBV23-1 is an ORF, and what it does is uncertain. The CDR3 spans 19 residues. V lost 0 bases to trimming and J lost 0 bases, with 15 bases between them.

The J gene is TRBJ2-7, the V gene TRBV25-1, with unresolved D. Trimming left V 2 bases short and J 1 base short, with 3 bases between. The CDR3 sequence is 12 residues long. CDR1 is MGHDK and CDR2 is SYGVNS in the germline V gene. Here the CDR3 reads CASSETSYEQYF. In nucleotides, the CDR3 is TGTGCCAGCAGTGAAACATCCTACGAGCAGTACTTC.

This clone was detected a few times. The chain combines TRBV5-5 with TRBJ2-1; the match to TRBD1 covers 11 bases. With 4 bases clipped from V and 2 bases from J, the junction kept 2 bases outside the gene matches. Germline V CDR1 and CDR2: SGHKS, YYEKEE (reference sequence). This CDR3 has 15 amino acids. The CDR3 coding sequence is TGTGCCAGCAGCCGGACAGGGGGCACCTACAATGAGCAGTTCTTC. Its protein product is CASSRTGGTYNEQFF.

CDR3 sequence reads: CASSVWGGDNYGYTF. The CDR3 region has the DNA TGTGCCAGCAGCGTTTGGGGAGGGGACAACTATGGCTACACCTTC. J is TRBJ1-2 and V is TRBV9; weak D call: TRBD1 (5 bases). This CDR3 comprises 15 residues. The germline V and J ends were trimmed by 2 bases and 2 bases, with 13 bases remaining between them. The germline V gene encodes CDR1 SGDLS and CDR2 YYNGEE.

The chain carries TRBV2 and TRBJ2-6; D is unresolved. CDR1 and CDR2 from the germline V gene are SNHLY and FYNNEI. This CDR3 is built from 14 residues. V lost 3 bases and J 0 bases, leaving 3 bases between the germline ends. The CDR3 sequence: CASSDSSGANVLTF. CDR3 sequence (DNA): TGTGCCAGCAGTGATAGCTCTGGGGCCAACGTCCTGACTTTC.

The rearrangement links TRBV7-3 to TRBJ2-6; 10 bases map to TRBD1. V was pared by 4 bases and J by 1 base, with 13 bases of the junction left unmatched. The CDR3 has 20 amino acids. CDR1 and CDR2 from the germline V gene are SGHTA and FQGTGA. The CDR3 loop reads CASSSNLGTGAKSGANVLTF. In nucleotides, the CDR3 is TGTGCCAGCAGCTCCAACCTTGGGACAGGGGCTAAGTCTGGGGCCAACGTCCTGACTTTC.

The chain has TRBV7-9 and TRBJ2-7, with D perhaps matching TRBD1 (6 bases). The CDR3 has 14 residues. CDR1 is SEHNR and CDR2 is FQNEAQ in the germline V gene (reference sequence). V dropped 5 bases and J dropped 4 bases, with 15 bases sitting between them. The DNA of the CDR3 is TGTGCCAGCAGCGCAACCGGGACACTTTACGAGCAGTACTTC. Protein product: CASSATGTLYEQYF. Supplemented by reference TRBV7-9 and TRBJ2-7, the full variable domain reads DTGVSQNPRHKITKRGQNVTFRCDPISEHNRLYWYRQTLGQGPEFLTYFQNEAQLEKSRLLSDRFSAERPKGSFSTLEIQRTEQGDSAMYLCASSATGTLYEQYFGPGTRLTVT.